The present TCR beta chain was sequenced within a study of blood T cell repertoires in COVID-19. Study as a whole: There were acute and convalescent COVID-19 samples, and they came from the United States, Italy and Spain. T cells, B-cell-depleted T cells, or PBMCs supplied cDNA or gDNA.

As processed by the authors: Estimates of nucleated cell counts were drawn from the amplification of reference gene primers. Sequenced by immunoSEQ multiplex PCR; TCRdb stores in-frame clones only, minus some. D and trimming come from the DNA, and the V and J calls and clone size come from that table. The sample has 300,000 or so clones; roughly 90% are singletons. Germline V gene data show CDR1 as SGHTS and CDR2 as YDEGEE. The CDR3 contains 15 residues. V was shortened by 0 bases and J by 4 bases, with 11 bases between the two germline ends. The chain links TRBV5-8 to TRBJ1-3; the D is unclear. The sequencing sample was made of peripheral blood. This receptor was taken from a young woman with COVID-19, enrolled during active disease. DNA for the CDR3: TGTGCCAGCAGCTTGGCAGGACTCGGGGGAAACACCATATATTTT. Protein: CASSLAGLGGNTIYF.